These 5 T cell receptor beta chains share one sample of origin, sequenced in a study of cytomegalovirus exposure and HLA in healthy donors. Amplification used 60 Vbeta primers and 13 Jbeta primers. Generated by immunoSEQ multiplex PCR, the TCRdb table keeps only in-frame clones and is missing some. Of about 130,000 clones in the sample, about 80% are singletons; the top ten hold about 3.9%. Sequenced input: PBMCs. The receptors were sampled from a woman aged 40 to 55 in good health and CMV-seropositive.

The chain employs TRBV2 and TRBJ1-2, with D hard to call. With 0 bases removed from V and 7 bases from J, the gap between germline ends came to 12 bases. Germline V gene data show CDR1 as SNHLY and CDR2 as FYNNEI. The CDR3 runs 14 residues. CDR3 bases: TGTGCCAGCAGTGAAGCGTTTAGTCGAGGTGGCTACACCTTC. It yields the protein CASSEAFSRGGYTF.

For the CDR3, the DNA is TGTGCCAGCAGCGGAGATTTTCGGGGGAGTGGAAACACCATATATTTT. Protein: CASSGDFRGSGNTIYF. V gene TRBV9 combines with J gene TRBJ1-3; tentative D call: TRBD1 (5 bases). The germline gives CDR1 SGDLS, CDR2 YYNGEE. Trimming pared 3 bases from V and 3 bases from J, leaving 16 bases between. CDR3 length: 16 amino acids.

The chain combines TRBV7-2 with TRBJ1-1; D not certain. The V end lost 4 bases, the J end lost 0 bases, and 6 bases lay between the germline ends. The germline V gene encodes CDR1 SGHTA and CDR2 FQGNSA. There are 13 residues in the CDR3. CDR3 protein: CASSSYMNTEAFF. CDR3 bases: TGTGCCAGCAGCTCGTATATGAACACTGAAGCTTTCTTT.

CDR3 bases: TGTGCCATCAGTGAGTCTAACCTAGTCAACACTGAAGCTTTCTTT. Amino acid sequence: CAISESNLVNTEAFF. The V and J genes are TRBV10-3 and TRBJ1-1; D gene uncertain. The ends were cut back, 0 bases at V and 2 bases at J, with 10 bases in the middle. The germline V gene encodes CDR1 ENHRY and CDR2 SYGVKD. The CDR3 length is 15 residues.

The chain is built from TRBV7-9 and TRBJ2-3, with 7 bases identical to TRBD2. CDR3 size: 16 residues. V was clipped by 4 bases and J by 2 bases; unmatched bases: 9. The germline CDR1 and CDR2 sequences are SEHNR and FQNEAQ (reference sequence). This CDR3 is CASSSVPSGVTDTQYF. CDR3 DNA: TGTGCCAGCAGCTCAGTTCCTAGCGGAGTCACAGATACGCAGTATTTT.